This TCR beta chain was retrieved from a study of beta chain features in type 1 diabetes (dated by TCRdb to 2016 to 2019). Context from the whole study: Mean age, gender distribution, total cell number and subset yield were not different between patients and healthy donors. A total of 85 million to 140 million sorted cells were examined across all samples, and the number of cells per subset was strongly correlated with RNA yield. The study compared the TCRB repertoires of sorted circulating CD4+ T cell subsets in recently diagnosed type 1 diabetes patients with those in matched healthy donors. Naive and central memory subsets were obtained from all 30 or so donors, but regulatory and stem cell-like memory subsets were isolated from only 8 patients and roughly 8 healthy donors.

The entire isolated RNA was reverse transcribed using the High Capacity cDNA Reverse Transcription Kit, and thus expressed TCRB transcripts were sequenced. Deep immunoSEQ sequencing was applied to naive, central memory and regulatory T cell samples, giving an average of roughly 3.5 million total reads per sample. After sorted cells were lysed in RLT buffer, RNA was extracted with DNase-treated RNeasy Micro or Mini kits, with the choice depending on cell number. To prevent cross-contamination, each cell subset was processed individually, whereas patient and healthy donor samples were processed jointly. Using the immunoSEQ multiplex PCR, TCRB sequences were amplified from cDNA into 87-bp fragments spanning the CDR3 region. Amplicons were sequenced on the Illumina HiSeq platform. As for the authors' bioinformatics: Synthetic template baselines were used to correct PCR bias computationally, reads within Hamming distance 2 were collapsed together, and singletons that could not be merged were discarded. By aligning reads against IMGT, V, D and J genes, CDR3 length, and insertions or deletions at six rearrangement sites were assigned. Within each subset, clonotype counts were normalized to sorted cell number, after which true diversity and Gini coefficients were computed with the tcR R package. Repertoire sharing was quantified using the overlap coefficient calculated on TCRB nucleotide sequences. Out-of-frame TCRB sequences from naive cells were analyzed to stand in for the pre-selection repertoire. The table comes from immuneACCESS by way of TCRdb, which keeps in-frame sequences with V and J called. Part of the clones is missing from these tables; in studies checked, under half for an unresolved V gene and the rest for unknown reasons. That table supplies the V and J calls and clone size; D and trimming were determined from the DNA. This sample comprises roughly 700,000 clones, over 10% of them detected only once. 0.022% of the sample rests with the top ten.

V sheds 3 bases and J sheds 2 bases, leaving 14 bases between their ends. The CDR3 measures 15 amino acids from cysteine to phenylalanine. Only CDR3 DNA is held: 45 bases, read in frame from base 1. For CDR1 and CDR2, the germline V gene lists SGDLS and YYNGEE. Comment on this clone: The clone's antigen remains unknown. No base-level quality is on record; no much larger clone is a single base apart.

General conclusions and limits of the study: Type 1 diabetes patients showed a moderate but significant shortening of TCRB CDR3 length in all four CD4+ subsets. PCR may preferentially amplify shorter templates, but because patient and control samples were amplified and corrected together, any resulting skew would affect both groups equally. Only small numbers of individuals were included in the HLA sub-analyses, which left unresolved whether HLA type had any influence on TCRB rearrangement. Because cDNA rather than genomic DNA was sequenced, highly expressing activated cells could have been over-represented, although no difference in activation and CD3 levels was found between groups. Naive, central memory and regulatory TCRB repertoires appeared more similar among patients than among healthy donors. Fewer insertions and more nucleotide deletions at VDJ recombination sites were observed in patients with type 1 diabetes, implying thymic rearrangement abnormalities.

Each donor gave one peripheral blood draw, averaging approximately 120 mL, which was collected into heparinised tubes. A BD FACSAria II was used to sort naive, central memory, regulatory and stem cell-like memory CD4+ T cells with a panel that included CD45RO, CCR7, CD25, CD127, CD95 and CD27. A purity above 95% was achieved for all sorted populations. Right away, PBMCs were isolated by Lymphoprep density gradient centrifugation and were stained directly, with no culture step. So that batch effects would be minimized, each experiment stained and sorted samples in pairs, pairing one healthy donor with one patient.

This receptor was taken from a man aged 18 to 29 with type 1 diabetes. The sequenced sample consisted of naive CD4+ T cells from blood. Explained via the paper, the cell subset or site label denotes: true naive CD4+ T cells. Rearrangement joined TRBV9 to TRBJ1-2; the D gene is possibly TRBD1, with 5 bases matching. In nucleotides, the sequence is TGTGCCAGCAGCGAACCGGGACGGACAAACTATGGCTACACCTTC. The translation is CASSEPGRTNYGYTF.